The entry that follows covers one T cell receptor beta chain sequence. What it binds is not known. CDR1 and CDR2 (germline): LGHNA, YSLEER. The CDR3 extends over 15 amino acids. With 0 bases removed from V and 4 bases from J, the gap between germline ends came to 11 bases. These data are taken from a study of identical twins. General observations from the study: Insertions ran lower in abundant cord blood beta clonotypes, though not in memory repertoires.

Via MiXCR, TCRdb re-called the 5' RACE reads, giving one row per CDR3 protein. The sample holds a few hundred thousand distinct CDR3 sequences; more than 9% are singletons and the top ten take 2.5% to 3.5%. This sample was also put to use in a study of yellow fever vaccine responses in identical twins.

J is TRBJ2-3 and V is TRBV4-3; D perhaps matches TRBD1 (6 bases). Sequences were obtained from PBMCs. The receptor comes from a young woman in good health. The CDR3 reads CASSQEGAGADTQYF. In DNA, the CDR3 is TGCGCCAGCAGCCAAGAGGGGGCCGGGGCAGATACGCAGTATTTT.